The source of this T cell receptor beta chain is a study of cytomegalovirus exposure and HLA in healthy donors. Comment on this clone: The antigen remains undetermined.

Regarding the study as a whole: Per published accounts, TCR beta sequences correctly predicted the HLA-A and HLA-B alleles of most subjects.

With 60 Vbeta and 13 Jbeta primers, the PCR was carried out. Assay: immunoSEQ multiplex PCR; the TCRdb copy retains only in-frame clones and omits some. The table records 250,000 to 350,000 clones, 80% of them present only once. Sequencing used PBMCs. The sequence came from a girl aged 2 to 9 in good health and CMV-seronegative.

The DNA of the CDR3 is TGTGCCAGCAGCTCAGGACAGGGGGCCTATCAGCCCCAGCATTTT. Translation gives CASSSGQGAYQPQHF. The J gene is TRBJ1-5, the V gene TRBV6-5; TRBD1 agrees at 11 bases. CDR3 length: 15 amino acids. The ends lost 6 bases at V and 5 bases at J; junction bases unmatched: 6. CDR1 is MNHEY, CDR2 SVGAGI, per germline.